The source of this T cell receptor (beta chain) is a study of regulatory T cells in long-lasting Graves disease. Building of the TCR beta libraries involved iRepertoire HTBI primers and Arm-PCR of CDR3 regions. As processed by the authors: From all samples, identification returned approximately 15 TRBJ and about 63 TRBV segments. TCRdb analysed the multiplex PCR reads with MiXCR anew, one entry per CDR3 protein. The V and J calls come from TCRdb's annotation, not from the publication. The data contain some 220,000 distinct CDR3 sequences, roughly 19% of them singletons. With regard to this clonotype: Its antigen is not identified.

Broader study findings: Among samples with persistent disease, TRBV28, TRBJ1-2 and TRBJ2-5 were favored. Owing to a sample size that was small, accuracy may have been reduced.

The time point is: newly diagnosed GD, antithyroid drugs for less than 3 months. Isolated PBMC RNA provided the starting material for the TCR library. The V gene's germline CDR1 is SNHLY and CDR2 FYNNEI. The CDR3 covers 12 residues. Trimming removed 6 bases at V and 6 bases at J, with 8 bases between. The same specimen was also included in a second study, on T cells in Graves' hyperthyroidism and ophthalmopathy. That source notes: Patients having uncontrolled infection, another autoimmune disease, pregnancy or lactation were not included.

The chain is built from TRBV2 and TRBJ2-2, with unresolved D. The sequencing here drew on peripheral blood mononuclear cells (PBMCs), taken at new diagnosis, from a patient treated with antithyroid drugs. The source is a woman aged 25 to 39 with Graves disease. CDR3 protein: CASSADAGELFF. In DNA, the CDR3 is TGTGCCAGCAGCGCCGACGCCGGGGAGCTGTTTTTT.